This T cell receptor (beta chain) was identified in a study of lymphopenia after photon versus proton radiotherapy. Study findings and constraints: Photon-treated patients lost naive T cells and TCR diversity; proton-treated stayed stable.

Libraries were prepared by immunoSEQ multiplex PCR; TCRdb keeps only in-frame clonotypes and omits some of them. The table records tens of thousands of clones, around 82% of them present only once. For this clone: As yet, its antigen is unknown.

The ends lost 4 bases at V and 2 bases at J; junction bases unmatched: 15. Germline CDR1 reads SGHKS; CDR2 reads YYEKEE (reference sequence). This CDR3 region has 18 residues. The clonotype comes from a man aged 55 to 69 with pancreatic cancer. The sample was peripheral blood, taken from a patient treated with proton-based radiotherapy. The chain couples TRBV5-5 to TRBJ1-1; 9 bases fit TRBD1. The DNA for the CDR3 is TGTGCCAGCAGCACGCTCTACCGGGACAGGGTGGTTAACACTGAAGCTTTCTTT. Protein: CASSTLYRDRVVNTEAFF.